Listed below are T cell receptor beta chains from one sample, sequenced in a study of chemoradiotherapy in HPV16-positive cancers. Profiling relied on immunoSEQ multiplex PCR, and the TCRdb table lists in-frame clones only, not all of them. Of around 1,800 clones in the sample, roughly 85% are singletons; the top ten hold 6.5%. Source: tumor tissue, taken from a patient who underwent chemoradiotherapy. Receptors were obtained from a human donor with HPV-associated anogenital cancer. CDR3s include the opening cysteine and the closing phenylalanine or tryptophan. The D gene is left open where the match is weak. Clone size is given for some rows only: seen once, a few or many times, or a class if the clone is expanded.

>TRBD2|TRBV9|.|TRBJ2-2
CASSAPGLAGGGELFF
TGTGCCAGCAGCGCCCCGGGACTAGCGGGCGGCGGGGAGCTGTTTTTT
>.|TRBV7-3|.|TRBJ2-3
CASSEQGTSTDTQYF
TGTGCCAGCAGCGAACAGGGTACTAGCACAGATACGCAGTATTTT
>TRBD1|TRBV6-6|.|TRBJ2-2
CASSTGTVETGELFF
TGTGCCAGCAGTACCGGGACAGTGGAGACCGGGGAGCTGTTTTTT
>TRBD1|TRBV4-1|.|TRBJ2-7
CASSYDRGSAYEQYF
TGCGCCAGCAGTTACGACAGGGGGTCGGCCTACGAGCAGTACTTC
>TRBD2|TRBV5-1|.|TRBJ2-7
CASSFSLADSYEQYF
TGCGCCAGCAGCTTTTCACTAGCGGACTCCTACGAGCAGTACTTC
>.|TRBV10-3|few|TRBJ2-1
CAISEHGQGTGTSGDEQFF
TGTGCCATCAGTGAGCATGGACAGGGAACGGGGACTAGTGGCGATGAGCAGTTCTTC
>.|TRBV30|few|TRBJ2-5
CAWSVQRETQYF
TGTGCCTGGAGTGTACAGCGAGAGACCCAGTACTTC